This T cell receptor beta chain was obtained from a study of blood T cells in healthy people across ages. On this clonotype: The antigen remains unidentified. One junction end does not reproduce the germline sequence, and a read error may be involved.

Notes on the study in general: Diversity was estimated from one million T cells, and these estimates were considered underestimates.

All donors came from Russia, were Caucasian and healthy, and spanned ages roughly 6 to 95. Whenever a sample was processed, at least 6.5 million PBMCs were isolated. Using a J-beta primer mix together with a sample-barcoded 5' primer, a second PCR was run for roughly 6 to 12 cycles. Using its own MiXCR run on the 5' RACE reads, TCRdb lists one record per CDR3 protein. The sample carries over 1,500,000 distinct CDR3 sequences, approximately 39% recorded once. Sequencing was carried out using blood. This sequence was found in a human donor in good health.

CDR3 sequence (DNA): TGTGTCAGCAGCGTAGACAGTTTGGACTACGAGCAGTACTTC. It specifies CVSSVDSLDYEQYF. The gene calls are TRBV9 and TRBJ2-5, with D possibly TRBD1 on 5 matching bases. The tail of the sequence fits TRBJ2-7 better, so the J call may be wrong. Germline V gene lookup returns CDR1 SGDLS and CDR2 YYNGEE. CDR3 length: 14 amino acids.